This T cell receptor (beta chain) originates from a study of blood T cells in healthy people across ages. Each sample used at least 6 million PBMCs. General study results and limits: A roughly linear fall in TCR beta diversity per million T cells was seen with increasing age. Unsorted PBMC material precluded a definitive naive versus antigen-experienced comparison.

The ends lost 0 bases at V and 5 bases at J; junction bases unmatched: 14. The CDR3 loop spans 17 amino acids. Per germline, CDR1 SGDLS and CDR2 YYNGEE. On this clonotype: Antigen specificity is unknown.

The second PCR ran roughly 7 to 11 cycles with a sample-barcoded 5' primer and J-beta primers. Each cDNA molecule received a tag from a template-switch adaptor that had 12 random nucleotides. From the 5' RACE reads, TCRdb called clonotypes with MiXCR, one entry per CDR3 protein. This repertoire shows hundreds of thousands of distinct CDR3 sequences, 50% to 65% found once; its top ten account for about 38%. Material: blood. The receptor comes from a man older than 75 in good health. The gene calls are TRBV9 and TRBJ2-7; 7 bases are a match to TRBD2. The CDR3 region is CASSVASGGKQGHEQYF. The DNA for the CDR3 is TGTGCCAGCAGCGTAGCTAGCGGCGGGAAGCAAGGCCACGAGCAGTACTTC.